In its sample, the clone carrying this T cell receptor (beta chain) was seen once. Its antigen is not identified. Amplification used 60 Vbeta primers and 13 Jbeta primers. Original methodology: As a later analysis found, there were about 80 million unique TCR beta chains, of which some 9.9 million were shared. Libraries were prepared by immunoSEQ multiplex PCR; TCRdb keeps only in-frame clonotypes and omits some of them. The V and J calls and clone size come from that table; D and trimming were worked out from the DNA. The sample holds about 95,000 clones, over 70% seen once. The record originates from a study of cytomegalovirus exposure and HLA in healthy donors. Study-wide background: Roughly 180 million T cells yielded approximately 100 million unique TCR beta sequences, as an earlier analysis found. Overall study results and limits: Trimming of TCR beta V- and J-genes showed a link, identified in a later analysis, to a missense DCLRE1C variant.

This cohort consisted of healthy bone marrow donors. Deletions cut 2 bases from V and 3 bases from J, with 7 bases between. Per germline, CDR1 SGHRS and CDR2 YFSETQ. This CDR3 comprises 13 residues. This clonotype was obtained from a man between 18 and 35 years old in good health and CMV-seropositive. The genes are TRBV5-1 and TRBJ2-3, with a weak D call TRBD1 (6 bases). Sequenced material: PBMCs. The CDR3 DNA is TGCGCCAGCAGCTTACAGGGTACAGATACGCAGTATTTT. Protein product: CASSLQGTDTQYF.